This TCR beta chain derives from a study of blood T cell repertoires in COVID-19. Trimming cost V 4 bases and J 4 bases; bases outside gene matches: 21. This CDR3 region has 19 residues. In germline, CDR1 is MDHEN, CDR2 SYDVKM. Method: immunoSEQ multiplex PCR; TCRdb's copy keeps in-frame clones and lacks some. In the table there are under 200,000 clones, 75% to 85% of which are singletons. The sample consisted of peripheral blood. This clonotype was sampled from a human donor in a cohort sampled during active COVID-19. The chain is built from TRBV28 and TRBJ2-7, with TRBD1 identical over 8 bases. The CDR3 region is CASSSPGGVSSGGVYEQYF. The CDR3 nucleotides are TGTGCCAGCAGTTCCCCAGGGGGCGTATCCTCTGGCGGGGTTTACGAGCAGTACTTC.